The TCR beta chain under discussion was sequenced for a study of blood T cell repertoires in COVID-19. Repertoires were generated with immunoSEQ multiplex PCR, while TCRdb's copy carries only in-frame clones and drops some. Of 8,000 or so clones listed, about 73% are singletons. The CDR3 extends over 15 amino acids. With V trimmed by 1 base and J by 9 bases, 9 bases remained unmatched. Germline CDR1 reads MGHRA; CDR2 reads YSYEKL. The clonotype was recovered from a human donor in a cohort sampled during active COVID-19. V is TRBV4-1 and J is TRBJ2-1; 7 nucleotides line up with TRBD2. Sequencing was performed on peripheral blood. In DNA, the CDR3 is TGCGCCAGCAGCCAAGTGGCGGGAGAAGGCAGTGAGCAGTTCTTC. As protein: CASSQVAGEGSEQFF.